The clone carrying this TCR beta chain was recorded once. The split of CD4+ cells yielded CD45RA+ naive and CD45RA-negative memory subsets. This sample was included in a study of shared clonotypes between healthy human individuals. Across the whole study: Aged between 18 and 49, the donors were a couple of women and three men. Per-donor plates numbered three CD4 naive, three CD4 memory, two CD8 naive and one CD8 memory.

Original processing methods: Owing to the provision of junction-only sequences devoid of quality scores by immunoSEQ, filtering differed. The repertoire was sequenced with immunoSEQ multiplex PCR; TCRdb's copy has only in-frame clones and lacks some. Clonal size and the V and J genes are those of that table, whereas D and trimming came from the DNA. The top ten clones hold about 1.5% of a sample with roughly 1 million clones, about 76% of them seen once. Trimming cost V 7 bases and J 2 bases, with 5 bases left between them. CDR3 length: 12 residues. The germline V gene has CDR1 LNHDA and CDR2 SQIVND (reference sequence).

This chain links TRBV19 with TRBJ2-2, with D unclear. The sequence came from a man aged 18 to 30 in good health. Material for sequencing was memory CD4+ T cells sorted from blood. The subset denotes: CD45RA-negative fraction. The DNA for the CDR3 is TGTGCCAGTAAGGAAAACACCGGGGAGCTGTTTTTT. Translated, it gives CASKENTGELFF. Using reference TRBV19 and TRBJ2-2 for the parts outside the CDR3, the full variable domain is DGGITQSPKYLFRKEGQNVTLSCEQNLNHDAMYWYRQDPGQGLRLIYYSQIVNDFQKGDIAEGYSVSREKKESFPLTVTSAQKNPTAFYLCASKENTGELFFGEGSRLTVL.